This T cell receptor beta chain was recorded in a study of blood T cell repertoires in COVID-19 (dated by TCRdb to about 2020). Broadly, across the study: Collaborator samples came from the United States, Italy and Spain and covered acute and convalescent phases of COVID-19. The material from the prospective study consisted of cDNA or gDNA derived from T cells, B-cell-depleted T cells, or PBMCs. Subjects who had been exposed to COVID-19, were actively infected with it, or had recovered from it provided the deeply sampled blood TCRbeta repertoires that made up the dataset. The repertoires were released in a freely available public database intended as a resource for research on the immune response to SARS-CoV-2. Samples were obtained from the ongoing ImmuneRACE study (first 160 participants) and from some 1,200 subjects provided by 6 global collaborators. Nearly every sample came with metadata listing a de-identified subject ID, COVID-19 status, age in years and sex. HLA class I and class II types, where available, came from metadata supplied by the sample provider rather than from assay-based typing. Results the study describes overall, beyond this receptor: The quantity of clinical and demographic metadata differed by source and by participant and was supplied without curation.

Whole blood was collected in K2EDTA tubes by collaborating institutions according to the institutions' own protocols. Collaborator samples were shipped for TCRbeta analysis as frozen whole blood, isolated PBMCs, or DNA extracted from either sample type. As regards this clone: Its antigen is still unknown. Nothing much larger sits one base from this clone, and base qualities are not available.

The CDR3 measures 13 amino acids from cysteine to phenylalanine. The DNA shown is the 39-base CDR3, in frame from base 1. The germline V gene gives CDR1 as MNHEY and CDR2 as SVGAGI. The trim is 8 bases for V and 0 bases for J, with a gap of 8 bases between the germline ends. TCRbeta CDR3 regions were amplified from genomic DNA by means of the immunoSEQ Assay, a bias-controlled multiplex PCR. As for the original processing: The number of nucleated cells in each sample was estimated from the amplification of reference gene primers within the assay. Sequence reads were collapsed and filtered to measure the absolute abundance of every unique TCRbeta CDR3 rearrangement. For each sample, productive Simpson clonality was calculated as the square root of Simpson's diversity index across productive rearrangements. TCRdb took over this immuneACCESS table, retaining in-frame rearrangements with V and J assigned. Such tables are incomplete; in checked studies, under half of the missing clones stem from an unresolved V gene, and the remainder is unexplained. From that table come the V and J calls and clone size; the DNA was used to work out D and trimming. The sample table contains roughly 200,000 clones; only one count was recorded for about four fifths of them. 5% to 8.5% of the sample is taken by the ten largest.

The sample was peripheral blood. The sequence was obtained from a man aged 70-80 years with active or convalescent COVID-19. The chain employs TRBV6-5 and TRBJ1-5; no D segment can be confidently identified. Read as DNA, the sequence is TGTGCCAGCGAAGACTCTAGCAATCAGCCCCAGCATTTT. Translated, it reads CASEDSSNQPQHF.